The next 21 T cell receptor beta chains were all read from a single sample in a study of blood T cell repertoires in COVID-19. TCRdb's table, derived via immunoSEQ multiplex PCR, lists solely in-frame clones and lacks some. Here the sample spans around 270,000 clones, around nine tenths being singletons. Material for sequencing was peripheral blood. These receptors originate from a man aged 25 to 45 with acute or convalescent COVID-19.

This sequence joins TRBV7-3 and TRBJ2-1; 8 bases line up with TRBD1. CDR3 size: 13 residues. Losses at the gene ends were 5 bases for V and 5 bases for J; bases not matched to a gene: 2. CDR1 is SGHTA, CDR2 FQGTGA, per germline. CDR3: CASSMTGDNEQFF. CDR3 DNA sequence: TGTGCCAGCAGCATGACAGGGGACAATGAGCAGTTCTTC. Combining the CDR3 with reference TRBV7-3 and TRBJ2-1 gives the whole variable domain GAGVSQTPSNKVTEKGKYVELRCDPISGHTALYWYRQSLGQGPEFLIYFQGTGAADDSGLPNDRFFAVRPEGSVSTLKIQRTERGDSAVYLCASSMTGDNEQFFGPGTRLTVL.

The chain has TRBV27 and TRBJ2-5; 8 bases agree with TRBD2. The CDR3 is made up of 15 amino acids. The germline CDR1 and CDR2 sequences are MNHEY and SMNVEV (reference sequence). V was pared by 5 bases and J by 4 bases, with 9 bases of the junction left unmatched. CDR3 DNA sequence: TGTGCCAGCAGTCCCCGGGGGGGAGGTAGAGAGACCCAGTACTTC. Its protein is CASSPRGGGRETQYF.

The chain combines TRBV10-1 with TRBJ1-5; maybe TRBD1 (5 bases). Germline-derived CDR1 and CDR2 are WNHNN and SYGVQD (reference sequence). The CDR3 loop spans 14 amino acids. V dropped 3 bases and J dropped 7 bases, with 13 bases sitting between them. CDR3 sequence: CASSEDRKGQPQHF. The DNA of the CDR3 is TGCGCCAGCAGTGAAGACCGTAAGGGGCAGCCCCAGCATTTT.

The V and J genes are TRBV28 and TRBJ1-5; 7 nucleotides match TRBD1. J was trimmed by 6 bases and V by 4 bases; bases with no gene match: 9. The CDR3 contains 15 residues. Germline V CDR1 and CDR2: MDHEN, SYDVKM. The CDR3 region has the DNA TGTGCCAGCAGTTGGCCCAGGGCAGGGGGTCAGCCCCAGCATTTT. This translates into CASSWPRAGGQPQHF.

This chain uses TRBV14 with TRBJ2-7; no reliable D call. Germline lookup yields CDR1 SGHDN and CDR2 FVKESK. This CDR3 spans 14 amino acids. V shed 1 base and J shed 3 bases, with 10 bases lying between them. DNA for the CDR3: TGTGCCAGCAGCCAAGCGTTGGCAGGCTACGAGCAGTACTTC. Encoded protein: CASSQALAGYEQYF.

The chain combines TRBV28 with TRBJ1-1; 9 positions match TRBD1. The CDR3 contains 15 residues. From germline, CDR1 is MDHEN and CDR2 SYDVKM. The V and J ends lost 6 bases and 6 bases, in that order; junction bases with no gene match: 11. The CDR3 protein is CASRIPGQGMAEAFF. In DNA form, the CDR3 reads TGTGCCAGCAGGATTCCAGGACAGGGGATGGCTGAAGCTTTCTTT.

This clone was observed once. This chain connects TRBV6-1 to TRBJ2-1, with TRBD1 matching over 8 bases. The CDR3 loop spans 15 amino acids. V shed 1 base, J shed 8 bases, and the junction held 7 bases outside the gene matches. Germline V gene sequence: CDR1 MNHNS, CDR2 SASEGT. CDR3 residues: CASSEGRGLPYEQFF. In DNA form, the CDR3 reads TGTGCCAGCAGTGAAGGCAGGGGGCTTCCCTATGAGCAGTTCTTC.

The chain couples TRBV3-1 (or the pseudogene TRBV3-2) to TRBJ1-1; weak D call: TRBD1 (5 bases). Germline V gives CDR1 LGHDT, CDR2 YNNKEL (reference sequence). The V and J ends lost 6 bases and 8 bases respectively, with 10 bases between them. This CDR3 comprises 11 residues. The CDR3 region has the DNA TGTGCCAGCAGTCAGCGGGACGAAGCTTTCTTT. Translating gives CASSQRDEAFF.

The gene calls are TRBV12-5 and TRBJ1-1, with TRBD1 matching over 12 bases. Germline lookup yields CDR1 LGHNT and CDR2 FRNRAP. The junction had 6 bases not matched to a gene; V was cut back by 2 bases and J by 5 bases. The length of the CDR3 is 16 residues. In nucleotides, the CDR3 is TGTGCTAGTGGTTTGATGGGACAGGGGGCTTGGACTGAAGCTTTCTTT. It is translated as CASGLMGQGAWTEAFF.

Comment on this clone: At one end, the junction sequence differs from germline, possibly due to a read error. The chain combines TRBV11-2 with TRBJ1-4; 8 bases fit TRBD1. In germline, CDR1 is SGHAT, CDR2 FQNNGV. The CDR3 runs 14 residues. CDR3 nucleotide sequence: TGTGCCAGCAGATTAGACAGGGGTGGGGAAAAACTGTTTTTT. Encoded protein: CASRLDRGGEKLFF.

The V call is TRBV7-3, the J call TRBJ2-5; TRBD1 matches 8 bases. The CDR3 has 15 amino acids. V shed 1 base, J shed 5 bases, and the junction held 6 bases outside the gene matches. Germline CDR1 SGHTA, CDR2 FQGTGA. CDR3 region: CASSLMTGVGETQYF. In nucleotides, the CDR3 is TGTGCCAGCAGCTTAATGACAGGGGTGGGGGAGACCCAGTACTTC.

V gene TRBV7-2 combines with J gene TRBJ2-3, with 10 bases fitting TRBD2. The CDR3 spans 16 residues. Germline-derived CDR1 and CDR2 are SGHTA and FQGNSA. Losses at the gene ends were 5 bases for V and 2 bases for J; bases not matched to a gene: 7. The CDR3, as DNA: TGTGCCAGCAGCCGTGGAACTAGCGGGGACACAGATACGCAGTATTTT. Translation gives CASSRGTSGDTDTQYF. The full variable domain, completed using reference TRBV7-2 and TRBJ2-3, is GAGVSQSPSNKVTEKGKDVELRCDPISGHTALYWYRQSLGQGLEFLIYFQGNSAPDKSGLPSDRFSAERTGGSVSTLTIQRTQQEDSAVYLCASSRGTSGDTDTQYFGPGTRLTVL.

The CDR3 region is CASSSLLNRGQETQYF. CDR3 nucleotides: TGTGCCAGCAGCTCCTTACTAAACAGGGGCCAAGAGACCCAGTACTTC. The chain has TRBV21-1 and TRBJ2-5; the table's D call of TRBD1 was not tested on the DNA. TRBV21-1 is classified as a pseudogene. CDR3 length: 16 residues.

The CDR3: CASSFNRGNEQFF. The CDR3 coding sequence is TGTGCCAGCAGCTTCAACAGGGGCAATGAGCAGTTCTTC. The V and J genes are TRBV7-3 and TRBJ2-1; 7 bases match TRBD1. Germline V gives CDR1 SGHTA, CDR2 FQGTGA. This CDR3 region has 13 residues. J lost 6 bases, V lost 3 bases, and 2 bases had no gene match. Looking up the rest from reference TRBV7-3 and TRBJ2-1 gives the full variable domain: GAGVSQTPSNKVTEKGKYVELRCDPISGHTALYWYRQSLGQGPEFLIYFQGTGAADDSGLPNDRFFAVRPEGSVSTLKIQRTERGDSAVYLCASSFNRGNEQFFGPGTRLTVL.

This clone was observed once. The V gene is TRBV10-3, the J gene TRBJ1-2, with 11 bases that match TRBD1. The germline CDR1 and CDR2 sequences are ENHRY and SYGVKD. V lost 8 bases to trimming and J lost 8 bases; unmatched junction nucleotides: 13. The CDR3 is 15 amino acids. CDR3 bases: TGTGCCATCCAGAAAGGACAGGGGGCGTATGACGGCTACACCTTC. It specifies CAIQKGQGAYDGYTF.

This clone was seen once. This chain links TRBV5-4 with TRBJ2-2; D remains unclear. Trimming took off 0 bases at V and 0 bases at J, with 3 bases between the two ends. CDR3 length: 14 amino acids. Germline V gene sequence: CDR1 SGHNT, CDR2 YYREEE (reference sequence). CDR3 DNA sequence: TGTGCCAGCAGCTTGGATACGAACACCGGGGAGCTGTTTTTT. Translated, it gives CASSLDTNTGELFF.

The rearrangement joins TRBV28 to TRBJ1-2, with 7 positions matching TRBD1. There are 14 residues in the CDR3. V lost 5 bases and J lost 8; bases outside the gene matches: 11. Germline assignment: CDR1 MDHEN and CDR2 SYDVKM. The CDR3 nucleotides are TGTGCCAGCAGTAAACCGACAGGGATGAGCGGCTACACCTTC. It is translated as CASSKPTGMSGYTF.

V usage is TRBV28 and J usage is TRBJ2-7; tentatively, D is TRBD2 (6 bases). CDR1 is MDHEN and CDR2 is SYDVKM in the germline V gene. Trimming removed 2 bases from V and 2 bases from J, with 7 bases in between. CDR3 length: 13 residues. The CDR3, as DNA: TGTGCCAGCAGTTTAGCGGGAACCTACGAGCAGTACTTC. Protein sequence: CASSLAGTYEQYF.

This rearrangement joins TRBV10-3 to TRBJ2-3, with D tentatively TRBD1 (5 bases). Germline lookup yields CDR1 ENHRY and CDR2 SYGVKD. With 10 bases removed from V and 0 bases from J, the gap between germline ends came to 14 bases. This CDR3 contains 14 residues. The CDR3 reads CATRIQGSTDTQYF. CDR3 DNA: TGTGCCACCAGAATCCAGGGTAGCACAGATACGCAGTATTTT.

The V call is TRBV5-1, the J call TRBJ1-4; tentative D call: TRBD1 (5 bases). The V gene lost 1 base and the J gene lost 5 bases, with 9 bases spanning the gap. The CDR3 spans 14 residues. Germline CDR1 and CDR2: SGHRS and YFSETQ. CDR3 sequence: CASSLQGRNEKLFF. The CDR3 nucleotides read TGCGCCAGCAGCTTGCAGGGCAGGAATGAAAAACTGTTTTTT.

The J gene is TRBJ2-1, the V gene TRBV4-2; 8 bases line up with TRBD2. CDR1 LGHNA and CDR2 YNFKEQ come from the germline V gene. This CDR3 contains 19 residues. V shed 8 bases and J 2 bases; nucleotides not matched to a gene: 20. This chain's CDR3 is CASRPLGRGVGSTYNEQFF. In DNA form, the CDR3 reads TGTGCCAGCCGACCTCTTGGGCGGGGGGTAGGGAGCACCTACAATGAGCAGTTCTTC.